The 2 T cell receptor beta chains given below trace back to one sample, sequenced in a study of blood T cell repertoires in COVID-19 (dated by TCRdb to 2020 to 2022). Library creation used the immunoSEQ multiplex PCR assay. Here the immuneACCESS table is served through TCRdb, limited to in-frame sequences with V and J called. Missing clones are a known gap in these copies; in checked studies unresolved V genes cover under half, and the rest lacks a known reason. The sample table holds about 270,000 clones, of which 85% to 90% were seen once. Around 15% of the sample goes to the ten largest clones. The material sequenced was PBMCs or T cells enriched from blood (not recorded which). Receptor source: a man younger than 30 who had recovered from COVID-19.

The rearrangement uses TRBV30 and TRBJ2-5; D might be TRBD2 (5 bases). Trimming took off 0 bases at V and 1 base at J, with 9 bases between the two ends. CDR3 length: 14 residues. The germline gives CDR1 GTSNPN, CDR2 SVGIG (reference sequence). CDR3 in DNA: TGTGCCTGGAGTGTAGGGCTAGCCCAAGAGACCCAGTACTTC. Translating it yields CAWSVGLAQETQYF.

CDR3 protein: CASSPGGRLEAFF. For the CDR3, the DNA is TGTGCCAGCTCACCGGGGGGACGTCTTGAAGCTTTCTTT. The V gene is TRBV18, the J gene TRBJ1-1; D possibly corresponds to TRBD1 (5 bases). The CDR3 loop spans 13 amino acids. The germline V gene has CDR1 KGHSH and CDR2 LQKENI. V lost 3 bases and J 7 bases, leaving 12 bases between the germline ends.